The 7 T cell receptor beta chains reported below all come from one sample, sequenced in a study of beta chain features in type 1 diabetes. Whole-study results and caveats: Moderate but significant shortening of TCRB CDR3s was recorded in all four CD4+ subsets from Type 1 diabetes patients.

These receptors have no known antigen. What was sequenced were expressed TCRB transcripts, since all of the isolated RNA had been reverse transcribed. Assay: immunoSEQ multiplex PCR; the TCRdb copy retains only in-frame clones and omits some. The sample consists of around 650,000 clones, 12% of them appearing once. Sequencing was carried out using naive CD4+ T cells from blood. Receptors were obtained from a man younger than 40 with type 1 diabetes.

This clone came up a few times. The CDR3: CSVSNPEQYF. CDR3 nucleotides: TGCAGCGTTAGTAACCCCGAGCAGTACTTC. The genes are TRBV29-1 and TRBJ2-7; no clear D gene. The V end was cut by 5 bases, the J end by 6 bases, with 8 bases between. The CDR3 contains 10 residues. Germline-derived CDR1 and CDR2 are SQVTM and ANQGSEA.

The table lists this clone with a few counts. This rearrangement joins TRBV9 to TRBJ2-3, with D unresolved. Germline assignment: CDR1 SGDLS and CDR2 YYNGEE. Trimming stripped 0 bases from V and 0 bases from J, with 8 bases between. The CDR3 extends over 15 amino acids. CDR3 region: CASSVERASTDTQYF. For the CDR3, the DNA is TGTGCCAGCAGCGTAGAAAGGGCTAGCACAGATACGCAGTATTTT.

The chain links TRBV7-2 to TRBJ2-5; D call uncertain. Germline V gene sequence: CDR1 SGHTA, CDR2 FQGNSA. The V end was cut by 3 bases, the J end by 5 bases, with 10 bases between. This CDR3 region has 13 residues. DNA for the CDR3: TGTGCCAGCAGCTTGGCGTCCTCGGAGACCCAGTACTTC. Amino acid sequence: CASSLASSETQYF.

In its sample, this clone was seen a few times. V usage is TRBV29-1 and J usage is TRBJ2-1; D gene uncertain. Between the trimmed V and J ends, which lost 1 base and 1 base, there was a span of 14 bases. The CDR3 covers 16 residues. In germline, CDR1 is SQVTM, CDR2 ANQGSEA. This chain's CDR3 is CSVEGVPLRSYNEQFF. CDR3 nucleotides: TGCAGCGTTGAAGGAGTCCCCCTGAGGTCCTACAATGAGCAGTTCTTC.

This chain joins TRBV9 and TRBJ2-2; perhaps TRBD1 as D (6 bases). This CDR3 contains 17 residues. Germline CDR1 SGDLS, CDR2 YYNGEE. V was trimmed by 6 bases and J by 2 bases, leaving 20 bases between them. CDR3 protein: CASTAGYLDRNTGELFF. In DNA, the CDR3 is TGTGCCAGCACCGCCGGATATTTGGACAGAAACACCGGGGAGCTGTTTTTT.

This chain's CDR3 is CASSSEGTGYQPQHF. Written as DNA, the CDR3 is TGTGCCAGCAGCTCAGAGGGGACAGGGTATCAGCCCCAGCATTTT. The chain joins TRBV9 to TRBJ1-5, with 9 nucleotides matching TRBD1. The CDR3 consists of 15 residues. The germline gives CDR1 SGDLS, CDR2 YYNGEE. V was clipped by 4 bases and J by 5 bases; unmatched bases: 7. The entire variable domain, with the rest obtained from reference TRBV9 and TRBJ1-5, is as follows: DSGVTQTPKHLITATGQRVTLRCSPRSGDLSVYWYQQSLDQGLQFLIQYYNGEERAKGNILERFSAQQFPDLHSELNLSSLELGDSALYFCASSSEGTGYQPQHFGDGTRLSIL.

The sample holds a few counts of this clone. This chain joins TRBV2 and TRBJ1-2, with unresolved D. Per the germline V gene, CDR1 is SNHLY and CDR2 is FYNNEI. The CDR3 has 11 residues. Deletions cut 6 bases from V and 7 bases from J, with 9 bases between. CDR3 bases: TGTGCCAGCAGCGTTTCCTTTGGCTACACCTTC. It codes for CASSVSFGYTF.